This T cell receptor (beta chain) was sequenced for a study of Graves' ophthalmopathy and Graves' hyperthyroidism. Ineligible for inclusion were patients with other autoimmune diseases, uncontrolled infections, pregnancy or lactation. PBMCs were isolated from an approximately 10 ml sample of fresh peripheral blood. This clonotype was seen many times. The antigen remains undetermined. Trimming at V came to 3 bases and at J to 8 bases, leaving 9 bases not matched to a gene. The germline gives CDR1 SGDLS, CDR2 YYNGEE. This CDR3 has 16 residues. RNA transcripts provided the template for amplifying TCR beta CDR3 regions. Amplification began with first-round RT-PCR using HTBI primers, then second-round multiplex PCR was performed. TCRdb passed the multiplex PCR reads through MiXCR, listing each CDR3 protein once. Of a few hundred thousand distinct CDR3 sequences listed, roughly 15% are singletons. Study-wide results and limits: From stable hyperthyroidism, ophthalmopathy was separated by a 13-signature model with 85% to 90% sensitivity and 80% to 82% specificity. The authors also found most expanded thyroid clonotypes above 0.001 frequency in blood.

The rearrangement joins TRBV9 to TRBJ1-6, with 9 bases that match TRBD1. The origin of this receptor is an adult man with Graves' ophthalmopathy. What was sequenced was peripheral blood. The CDR3 spells CASSATNRGLDSPLHF. The CDR3 DNA is TGTGCCAGCAGCGCAACCAACAGGGGGCTTGATTCACCCCTCCACTTT.